This T cell receptor (beta chain) was found in a study of cytomegalovirus exposure and HLA in healthy donors listed by TCRdb under 2017. With regard to the full study: An earlier analysis of some 600 of the donors reported roughly 300 Gb of sequence data and 90 million to 120 million unique TCR beta sequences obtained from about 179 million T cells. Approximately 310 gigabases of sequencing data and 75 million to 85 million unique TCR sequences made up an early release that covered 640 HLA-typed donors. Of the roughly 400 genotyped donors, approximately 83% fell in the genetic ancestry cluster associated with self-reported Caucasian donors. The study aimed to test whether cataloging public T cell receptors could reveal signatures of past pathogen exposure. The study profiled the T cell repertoires of under 700 subjects by immunosequencing and related them to cytomegalovirus serostatus. Besides the first cohort of about 730 subjects, a separate validation cohort made up of 120 or so different subjects was used. To predict cytomegalovirus infection status, the study brought together high-throughput TCR immunosequencing, statistical association of individual TCRs with disease status, and machine learning. A later analysis re-examined previously published TCR beta repertoires from around 670 donors and added high-resolution HLA genotyping to investigate patterns of TCR occurrence. Rather than using new phenotypic data, the later analysis identified candidate immune exposures from TCR beta sequences and from how often those sequences occurred across donors. To decide whether each TCR beta V gene segment behaved as functional or pseudogenic, an earlier analysis of 587 of the donors relied on high-throughput TCR beta sequencing. Alongside the repertoire data, information on donor age, sex, ethnicity and CMV serostatus was compiled. In a later genetic analysis, genome-wide SNP genotypes for about three fifths of the roughly 670 donors were used, and that subset was treated as a discovery cohort. All discovery cohort repertoires had been generated using a single sequencing platform. HLA typing covered class I and class II loci at four-digit resolution. Typing coverage varied by locus: roughly 629-640 donors for A, B, C, DRB1 and DQB1; roughly 500 for DQA1; about 570 for DPA1; roughly 470 for DPB1. Four or five DR-DQ haplotypes were treated as single units for association and clustering because of strong linkage in the cohort. Among over 350 genotyped donors of the cohort, an average of around 240,000 unique TCR beta nucleotide sequences were sequenced per donor, around 20% of them non-productive.

Library method: the immunoSEQ multiplex PCR assay. For the multiplex PCR, a mixture combining 60 forward primers for TCR Vbeta segments and 13 reverse primers for TCR Jbeta segments was used. A multiplex PCR assay on genomic DNA amplified the CDR3 region of rearranged TCR beta genes. The Illumina HiSeq System was used to sequence the amplified TCR beta libraries as 87-base-pair reads. In the source study's methods: Across the 670 or so repertoires, a later analysis counted tens of millions of unique TCR beta chains, approximately 12 million of which were shared by at least two donors. Raw reads were error-corrected and collapsed into unique sequences by a nearest-neighbor algorithm in which closely related sequences were merged to remove PCR and sequencing errors. CDR3 sequences were aligned to IMGT reference sequences to assign V, D and J gene segments. For a sequence to be retained, a match of at least six nucleotides to both a V gene segment and a J gene segment was required. A rearrangement was called productive if the CDR3 had no stop codons and remained in frame with V and J, and every other rearrangement was called non-productive. Following IMGT convention, CDR3 was defined as the stretch from the second conserved V-encoded cysteine to the conserved J-encoded phenylalanine. Sequences without an unambiguous match to a single V gene segment were excluded from the earlier analysis of 450 to 750 of the donors. In an earlier analysis of about 590 of the donors, a V segment was called functional when productive rearrangements were above 56.7%, and segregating when the standard deviation between donors exceeded 5%. A statistical classification framework was built for diagnosing cytomegalovirus status from the catalog of TCR beta chain sequences. In a later analysis, TCR nucleotide sequences were compared against IMGT/GENE-DB human TR gene sequences so that V and J genes could be assigned. In a later analysis, CDR3 sequences and most-parsimonious VDJ recombination scenarios were assigned using the TCRdist pipeline. In a later analysis, every TCR beta chain was defined by the combination of its CDR3 amino acid sequence and its V-gene family, and reads without a unique V-gene family were dropped. As a way to deal with suspected cross-contamination and a sequencing artifact, a later analysis dropped 450 to 700 nucleotide sequences that were highly shared and had low generation probability. A later analysis calculated a clonal expansion index for each public chain from normalized within-repertoire ranks of inferred template counts. In a later analysis, generation probabilities were computed using a VDJ recombination model fitted to out-of-frame rearrangements, and the results were checked against IGoR. In a later analysis, hypergeometric tests were used to score TCR-TCR, TCR-HLA and TCR-CMV co-occurrence, with a repertoire-size bias correction applied to TCR pairs. False discovery rates were estimated in a later analysis by permuting HLA or CMV assignments 20 times. In a later analysis, co-occurring TCRs were grouped using DBSCAN, and TCRdist sequence similarity was added for clustering within HLA-allele-positive subsets. Co-occurrence clustering excluded repertoires with fewer than 30,000 or more than 120,000 public chains, plus five with anomalous nucleotide sharing. TCRdb re-hosts the immuneACCESS table, in-frame sequences only. Its copies lack some clones; in the studies checked, an unresolved V gene accounts for under half of them, and the cause for the rest is not known. That table is the source of V, J and clone size, and D and trimming were worked out from the DNA. A total of more than 95,000 clones appear in this sample, nearly 80% of them only once. The biggest ten clones account for 5.8% of the sample.

Its CDR3 holds 15 amino acids, cysteine through phenylalanine. Here the CDR3 DNA is all that survives: 45 bases in frame from base 1. Ends trimmed: V by 2 bases, J by 3 bases; bases unmatched to a gene: 4. CDR1 and CDR2 are drawn from the germline V gene (reference sequence): MNHNY, SVGAGI. General study outcomes and caveats: A further reported finding was that TCR beta sequences accurately predicted the HLA-A and HLA-B alleles for most subjects in the first cohort. In a later analysis, several top co-occurrence clusters were reported to appear linked to parvovirus B19, influenza, CMV and Epstein-Barr virus. Over 15 rarely observed V segments, including chromosome 9 orphons, were excluded from the earlier analysis of approximately 500 of the donors because counts were too low. In this cohort, only TCR beta chains were sequenced, and detectable features were limited by the absence of alpha or paired-chain data. When HLA alleles, especially DR and DQ, strongly co-occurred, attributing TCR associations to individual alleles was difficult. In a later analysis, HLA-associated TCR beta chains were found to be more clonally expanded and to have lower generation probabilities than equally common non-associated chains. At a false discovery rate of 0.05, a later analysis linked 15,000 to 20,000 TCR beta sequences to specific HLA alleles. According to a later genetic analysis, donors in an Asian-associated ancestry cluster had fewer N-insertions in productive TCRs than the approximately 700-donor mean. According to a later analysis, most CMV-associated TCR beta chains appeared to be HLA-restricted, and the HLA associations seemed to be driven largely by CMV exposure. Most TCR sequences were seen in very few donors, while some public TCRs were found in many individuals. A few of the identified cytomegalovirus-associated TCR beta chains were confirmed in vitro to be specific for cytomegalovirus antigens. HLA typing was unavailable for some donors at each locus, so association tests used only the typed subset. V-gene and J-gene trimming of TCR beta chains was associated with a missense DCLRE1C variant in a later genetic analysis, and the association was replicated in an independent cohort. A cluster of highly shared sequence variants was judged likely to represent a technical artifact of the sequencing pipeline. Cytomegalovirus status was reported to be diagnosed by the classifier with high specificity and sensitivity in both the original and validation cohorts. The study gave a list of roughly 150 TCR beta chains associated with cytomegalovirus. Some IMGT-functional V segments, including TRBV6-2 and TRBV6-3, could not be told apart with the 87-base-pair reads, so those segments were excluded. According to the authors, the approach could potentially be generalized to other disease states and immunological phenotypes. The presence/absence analyses assumed that sequencing depth was roughly uniform across donors, and that assumption may not be true. A later analysis found that TCR association rates varied across HLA loci, with DRB1 alleles showing the most associated TCRs and HLA-C alleles the fewest. Correlated functional status among segregating V segments might be attributable to linkage disequilibrium, but an unknown experimental factor could not be ruled out. For the cohort, immune exposure information was limited to CMV serostatus. An earlier analysis of approximately 540 of the donors showed that most TCR beta V segments appeared in productive rearrangements either about 87% or about 30% of the time, which broadly matched IMGT annotations.

This clone was seen only a few times. The target of this receptor is not known. No base quality information exists; no much larger clone differs at one position. The cohort comprised some 680 healthy bone marrow donors. Cohort members were all nominally healthy when sampled, although unrecorded immune exposures were likely present. The donor tested CMV seropositive, placing the donor among the roughly 300 seropositive members of the cohort. Each donor provided a peripheral blood sample, and peripheral blood mononuclear cells were used for TCR beta sequencing. Genomic DNA extraction from the blood cell samples was performed with the Qiagen DNeasy Blood Extraction Kit.

The source material was PBMCs. The receptor's source is a man aged 55 to 70 in good health and CMV-seropositive. In this chain, TRBV6-6 is recombined with TRBJ1-5; 7 bases in the junction line up with TRBD1. The nucleotide sequence reads as follows: TGTGCCAGCAGTTACGCGACAGGGTACAATCAGCCCCAGCATTTT. Translated, this is CASSYATGYNQPQHF.